These 20 T cell receptor beta chains came from one sample sequenced in a study of blood T cell repertoires in COVID-19. Sequencing used immunoSEQ multiplex PCR; TCRdb keeps in-frame clones, though not all of them. The table records some 380,000 clones, nearly 90% of them present only once. Sequencing used peripheral blood. The receptor set was obtained from a young man with active or convalescent COVID-19.

V usage is TRBV12-3 or TRBV12-4 and J usage is TRBJ1-1; D unresolved. CDR3 length: 13 residues. V lost 3 bases and J 1 base, leaving 6 bases between the germline ends. This chain's CDR3 is CASSFFKNTEAFF. CDR3 DNA sequence: TGTGCCAGCAGTTTTTTTAAGAACACTGAAGCTTTCTTT.

This chain connects TRBV5-4 to TRBJ1-4, with D hard to call. V was pared by 1 base and J by 0 bases, with 7 bases between. Per germline, CDR1 SGHNT and CDR2 YYREEE (reference sequence). This CDR3 has 15 amino acids. DNA for the CDR3: TGTGCCAGCAGCTTGAAAGCGTCAACTAATGAAAAACTGTTTTTT. Residues: CASSLKASTNEKLFF.

The chain couples TRBV28 to TRBJ1-2; the D gene is possibly TRBD1 (5 bases). CDR3 length: 14 amino acids. The germline gives CDR1 MDHEN, CDR2 SYDVKM. V lost 1 base, J lost 7 bases, and 13 bases lay in between. CDR3 residues: CASSLSLGHGGYTF. CDR3 bases: TGTGCCAGCAGTTTATCCCTCGGACATGGTGGCTACACCTTC.

J is TRBJ1-5 and V is TRBV4-2; no clear D gene. This CDR3 region has 16 residues. CDR1 and CDR2 from the germline V gene are LGHNA and YNFKEQ. Trimming took off 0 bases at V and 0 bases at J, with 9 bases between the two ends. Here the CDR3 DNA reads TGTGCCAGCAGCCAAGAACGCGGTTATAGCAATCAGCCCCAGCATTTT. Protein product: CASSQERGYSNQPQHF.

The CDR3 loop reads CASSPDRYRGAFF. In nucleotides, the CDR3 is TGTGCCAGCAGCCCGGACAGATATCGGGGAGCTTTCTTT. The rearrangement uses TRBV7-3 and TRBJ1-1; weak D call: TRBD1 (6 bases). The germline V gene has CDR1 SGHTA and CDR2 FQGTGA. The CDR3 is made up of 13 amino acids. V was pared by 5 bases and J by 10 bases, with 17 bases between.

The chain links TRBV4-3 to TRBJ1-1; D is ambiguous. The V gene's germline CDR1 is LGHNA and CDR2 YSLEER. Trimming stripped 1 base from V and 10 bases from J, with 13 bases between. The length of the CDR3 is 13 residues. The CDR3 region has the DNA TGCGCCAGCAGCCAAGGAATTCGGGGTTTAGCTTTCTTT. The encoded protein is CASSQGIRGLAFF.

V usage is TRBV28 and J usage is TRBJ1-5, with a tentative D call TRBD1 (5 bases). The CDR3 contains 14 residues. Germline V gene lookup returns CDR1 MDHEN and CDR2 SYDVKM. Trimming left V 8 bases short and J 7 bases short, with 18 bases between. The CDR3 loop reads CASHGSRVSQPQHF. Written as DNA, the CDR3 is TGTGCCAGCCACGGGTCCAGGGTATCCCAGCCCCAGCATTTT. Combining the CDR3 with reference TRBV28 and TRBJ1-5 gives the whole variable domain DVKVTQSSRYLVKRTGEKVFLECVQDMDHENMFWYRQDPGLGLRLIYFSYDVKMKEKGDIPEGYSVSREKKERFSLILESASTNQTSMYLCASHGSRVSQPQHFGDGTRLSIL.

This clone was observed once. The chain links TRBV11-1 to TRBJ2-3; the match to TRBD2 covers 9 bases. V dropped 5 bases and J dropped 9; count of bases not matched to a gene: 15. There are 16 residues in the CDR3. The germline gives CDR1 SGHAT, CDR2 FQDESV (reference sequence). CDR3 loop: CASSPKVAGAQKTQYF. The CDR3 bases are TGTGCCAGCAGCCCTAAGGTAGCGGGGGCCCAAAAAACGCAGTATTTT.

The J gene is TRBJ2-2, the V gene TRBV12-5, with D unresolved. CDR1 and CDR2 (germline): LGHNT, FRNRAP. The length of the CDR3 is 14 residues. Trimming pared 7 bases from V and 0 bases from J, leaving 9 bases between. CDR3 sequence (DNA): TGTGCTAGTGCCGTGGCGGCGAACACCGGGGAGCTGTTTTTT. This codes for CASAVAANTGELFF.

The V call is TRBV27, the J call TRBJ2-1; D is perhaps TRBD1 (6 bases). V lost 5 bases and J 4 bases, leaving 24 bases between the germline ends. This CDR3 region has 18 residues. CDR1 is MNHEY, CDR2 SMNVEV, per germline (reference sequence). CDR3 coding DNA: TGTGCCAGCAGTCCTACCTCTGGGGGCTGGGGTTTTTACAATGAGCAGTTCTTC. It yields the protein CASSPTSGGWGFYNEQFF.

This sequence joins TRBV28 and TRBJ1-2; D may be TRBD1 (5 bases). There are 12 residues in the CDR3. The V gene's germline CDR1 is MDHEN and CDR2 SYDVKM. V was pared by 2 bases and J by 7 bases, with 8 bases between. The CDR3 reads CASSLAGSGYTF. The DNA of the CDR3 is TGTGCCAGCAGTTTAGCAGGGTCTGGCTACACCTTC.

The rearrangement joins TRBV2 to TRBJ1-5, with TRBD1 matching over 7 bases. The J segment lost 3 bases and the V segment lost 3 bases, leaving 5 bases of the junction unmatched. Germline CDR1 is SNHLY and CDR2 is FYNNEI. The CDR3 is 15 residues long. CDR3 region: CASSDLGGPNQPQHF. DNA of the CDR3: TGTGCCAGCAGTGATCTAGGGGGCCCCAATCAGCCCCAGCATTTT.

This chain links TRBV21-1 with TRBJ2-7; the DNA was not used to check the table's D call, TRBD2. TRBV21-1 is termed a pseudogene. CDR3 length: 21 amino acids. CDR3 DNA sequence: TGTGCCAGCAGCAAACGACCGGGACTAGCGGGAGGCCGGGGTCGCTCCTACGAGCAGTACTTC. It yields the protein CASSKRPGLAGGRGRSYEQYF.

This clone was counted once. This CDR3 reads CASSGPSSYNSPLHF. DNA for the CDR3: TGTGCCAGTAGTGGGCCCAGCTCCTATAATTCACCCCTCCACTTT. V gene TRBV19 combines with J gene TRBJ1-6, with D uncertain. V dropped 5 bases and J dropped 0 bases, with 8 bases sitting between them. Looked up from germline, CDR1 is LNHDA and CDR2 is SQIVND (reference sequence). The CDR3 spans 15 residues. Full variable domain (rest looked up from reference TRBV19 and TRBJ1-6): DGGITQSPKYLFRKEGQNVTLSCEQNLNHDAMYWYRQDPGQGLRLIYYSQIVNDFQKGDIAEGYSVSREKKESFPLTVTSAQKNPTAFYLCASSGPSSYNSPLHFGNGTRLTVT.

The chain couples TRBV6-5 to TRBJ2-2; 8 bases are shared with TRBD1. The CDR3 has 16 amino acids. V was pared by 4 bases and J by 5 bases, with 9 bases of the junction left unmatched. Germline V gives CDR1 MNHEY, CDR2 SVGAGI. The CDR3 here is CASSSQGAMVTGELFF. The CDR3 DNA is TGTGCCAGCAGTTCTCAGGGGGCGATGGTTACCGGGGAGCTGTTTTTT.

This chain uses TRBV7-6 with TRBJ1-4; 7 bases are shared with TRBD1. The V and J ends lost 1 base and 3 bases, in that order; junction bases with no gene match: 5. The CDR3 has 16 residues. Looked up from germline, CDR1 is SGHVS and CDR2 is FNYEAQ. CDR3 sequence reads: CASSLEGARPNEKLFF. CDR3 nucleotide sequence: TGTGCCAGCAGCTTAGAGGGGGCCCGCCCTAATGAAAAACTGTTTTTT.

The chain is built from TRBV9 and TRBJ2-5, with D perhaps matching TRBD2 (7 bases). V was clipped by 3 bases and J by 5 bases, with 17 bases between them. Germline CDR1 is SGDLS and CDR2 is YYNGEE. This CDR3 comprises 15 residues. DNA of the CDR3: TGTGCCAGCAGCGCGGACGGGGGGCGCAGGGAGACCCAGTACTTC. As protein: CASSADGGRRETQYF.

This chain links TRBV6-2 or TRBV6-3 with TRBJ1-2; 10 bases map to TRBD1. J was trimmed by 7 bases and V by 0 bases; bases with no gene match: 5. The germline CDR1 and CDR2 sequences are MNHEY and SVGEGT. The CDR3 extends over 15 amino acids. CDR3 protein: CASSYSGQGPRGYTF. CDR3 nucleotide sequence: TGTGCCAGCAGTTACTCGGGACAGGGGCCTCGTGGCTACACCTTC.

This clone appeared a few times. This chain links TRBV19 with TRBJ2-1, with 8 bases aligning to TRBD1. The CDR3 is 15 amino acids. Germline V gene data show CDR1 as LNHDA and CDR2 as SQIVND (reference sequence). J was trimmed by 8 bases and V by 5 bases; bases with no gene match: 11. The CDR3 sequence is CASSPKDRVIDEQFF. The CDR3 DNA sequence: TGTGCCAGTAGTCCGAAGGACAGGGTGATAGATGAGCAGTTCTTC.

This clone was counted only a few times. The chain joins TRBV28 to TRBJ1-1, with D perhaps TRBD1 (5 bases). With 2 bases removed from V and 4 bases from J, the gap between germline ends came to 11 bases. The germline V gene encodes CDR1 MDHEN and CDR2 SYDVKM. This CDR3 contains 14 residues. The chain's CDR3 is CASSLAWGGTEAFF. The CDR3 nucleotides read TGTGCCAGCAGTTTAGCGTGGGGCGGCACTGAAGCTTTCTTT.